These T cell receptor beta chains were read from a single sample in a study of regulatory T cells in long-lasting Graves disease. MiXCR was run by TCRdb on the multiplex PCR reads, yielding one entry per CDR3 protein. Among hundreds of thousands of distinct CDR3 sequences listed, around 30% were seen once. The material was peripheral blood mononuclear cells (PBMCs), obtained when the disease was refractory, from a patient treated with antithyroid drugs. The receptors were gathered from a female donor with Graves disease. CDR3s include the opening cysteine and the closing phenylalanine or tryptophan. D genes are given only for firm matches. Only part of the rows carry a size: once, few, many, or a class if the clone is expanded.

>TRBJ1-6|TRBV12-3/TRBV12-4|-|15|few
TGTGCCAGCACCCTTTCCGCTTTAAATAATTCACCCCTCCACTTT
CASTLSALNNSPLHF
>TRBJ1-5|TRBV20-1|-|12|-
TGCAGTGCTAGAACTCCAGGTCAGCCCCAGCATTTT
CSARTPGQPQHF
>TRBJ2-6|TRBV6-1|-|16|many
TGTGCCAGCAACCGCCTACAGACTTCTGGGGCCAACGTCCTGACTTTC
CASNRLQTSGANVLTF
>TRBJ2-7|TRBV11-2|-|13|few
TGTGCCAGCAGCTTAGAATTTACCTACGAGCAGTACTTC
CASSLEFTYEQYF
>TRBJ1-5|TRBV6-1|-|14|-
TGTGCCAGCAGCTCAACTATTAGCAATCAGCCCCAGCATTTT
CASSSTISNQPQHF
>TRBJ2-7|TRBV6-1|TRBD2|13|few
TGTGCCAGCACTAGCGGGAGGTTTTCCGAGCAGTACTTC
CASTSGRFSEQYF
>TRBJ1-2|TRBV27|TRBD1|16|many
TGTGCCAGCAGTTTCCTCACAGGGGGCGGCAGCTATGGCTACACCTTC
CASSFLTGGGSYGYTF
>TRBJ2-7|TRBV14|TRBD1|15|-
TGTGCCAGCAGCCAAGACCGGACAGGGCCCTACGAGCAGTACTTC
CASSQDRTGPYEQYF
>TRBJ1-3|TRBV6-5|-|16|-
TGTGCCAGCAGTTACTCGTTCCCAGGCTCTGGAAACACCATATATTTT
CASSYSFPGSGNTIYF
>TRBJ2-5|TRBV18|-|15|many
TGTGCCAGCTCAACACAGTTCCTAGAGGGAGAGACCCAGTACTTC
CASSTQFLEGETQYF
>TRBJ1-2|TRBV5-1|-|13|few
TGCGCCAGCAGCAAAGGGGTATCGGAAGGCTACACCTTC
CASSKGVSEGYTF
>TRBJ1-5|TRBV30|TRBD1|16|few
TGTGCCTGGAGTTCCCGGGACAGGGTAAACAATCAGCCCCAGCATTTT
CAWSSRDRVNNQPQHF
>TRBJ2-7|TRBV29-1|TRBD1|13|-
TGCAGCGTGGCCGGGACAGGAAACTACGAGCAGTACTTC
CSVAGTGNYEQYF
>TRBJ1-1|TRBV14|-|15|few
TGTGCCAGCAATCCGGCGGGGGCGTTGAACACTGAAGCTTTCTTT
CASNPAGALNTEAFF
>TRBJ2-2|TRBV3-1|-|15|-
TGTGCCAGCAGCCAAGCCGGACCCGCCACCGGGGAGCTGTTTTTT
CASSQAGPATGELFF
>TRBJ1-5|TRBV7-8|TRBD1|13|-
TGTGCCAGCAGCAAGACAGGGAGCCAGCCCCAGCATTTT
CASSKTGSQPQHF
>TRBJ1-1|TRBV4-1|TRBD1|13|-
TGCGCCAGCAGCCTAGGACAGGATCCTGAAGCTTTCTTT
CASSLGQDPEAFF
>TRBJ2-7|TRBV3-1|TRBD2|14|-
TGTGCCAGCAGCCAAACTAGCGGGACCTACGAGCAGTACTTC
CASSQTSGTYEQYF
>TRBJ2-5|TRBV12-3/TRBV12-4|-|15|-
TGTGCCAGCAGTCCGCCACAAACAGGGTTGGAGACCCAGTACTTC
CASSPPQTGLETQYF
>TRBJ2-5|TRBV7-3|-|14|-
TGTGCCAGCAGCTCAAGCGGCTTCGAAGAGACCCAGTACTTC
CASSSSGFEETQYF
>TRBJ1-6|TRBV7-9|TRBD1|15|-
TGTGCCAGCAGCTCTACGACAGGGTGGAATTCACCCCTCCACTTT
CASSSTTGWNSPLHF
>TRBJ1-2|TRBV5-4|TRBD1|13|-
TGTGCCAGCAGCTTAAAGGGGGCGCAGGGCTACACCTTC
CASSLKGAQGYTF
>TRBJ2-4|TRBV20-1|TRBD2|16|-
TGCAGTGCTCCTCCAGCCGGACTAGCCATTCTTGGCATTCAGTACTTC
CSAPPAGLAILGIQYF
>TRBJ2-7|TRBV27|TRBD2|15|many
TGTGCCAGCAGTTTAGTGGGAGGGCCCTACAACGAGCAGTACTTC
CASSLVGGPYNEQYF